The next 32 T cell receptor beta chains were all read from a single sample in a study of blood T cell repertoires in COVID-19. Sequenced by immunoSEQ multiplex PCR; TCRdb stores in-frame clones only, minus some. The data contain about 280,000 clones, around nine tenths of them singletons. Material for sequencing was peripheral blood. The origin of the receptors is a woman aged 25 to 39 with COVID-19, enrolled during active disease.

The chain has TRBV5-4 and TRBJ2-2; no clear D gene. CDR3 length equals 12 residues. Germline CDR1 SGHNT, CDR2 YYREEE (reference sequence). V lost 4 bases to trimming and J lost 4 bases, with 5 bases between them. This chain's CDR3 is CASSPITGELFF. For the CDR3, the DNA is TGTGCCAGCAGCCCAATCACCGGGGAGCTGTTTTTT.

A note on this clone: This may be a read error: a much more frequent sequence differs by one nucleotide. In DNA, the CDR3 is TGTGCCAGCAGTGAGGGACACGGCTACGAGCAGTACTTC. As protein: CASSEGHGYEQYF. The chain employs TRBV6-4 and TRBJ2-7; tentatively, D is TRBD1 (6 bases). There are 13 residues in the CDR3. Trimming removed 3 bases at V and 3 bases at J, with 9 bases between. Germline CDR1 MRHNA, CDR2 SNTAGT.

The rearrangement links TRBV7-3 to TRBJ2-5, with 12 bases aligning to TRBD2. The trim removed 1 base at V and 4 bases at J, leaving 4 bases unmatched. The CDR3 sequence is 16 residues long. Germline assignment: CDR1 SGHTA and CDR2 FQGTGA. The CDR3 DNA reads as TGTGCCAGCAGCTTAAACCTAGCGGGAGGGCCAGAGACCCAGTACTTC. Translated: CASSLNLAGGPETQYF.

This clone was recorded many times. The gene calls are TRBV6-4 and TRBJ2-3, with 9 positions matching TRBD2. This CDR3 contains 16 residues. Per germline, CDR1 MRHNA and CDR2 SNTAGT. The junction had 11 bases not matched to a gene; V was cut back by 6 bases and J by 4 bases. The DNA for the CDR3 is TGTGCCAGCAGCGCTCAAGGTAGCGGGAGCGCAGATACGCAGTATTTT. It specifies CASSAQGSGSADTQYF.

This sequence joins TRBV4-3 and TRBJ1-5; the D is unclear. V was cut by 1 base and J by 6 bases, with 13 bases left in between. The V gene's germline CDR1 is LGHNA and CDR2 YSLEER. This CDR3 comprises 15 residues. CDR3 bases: TGCGCCAGCAGCCAAGGATTTCGGGGAGCTCAGCCCCAGCATTTT. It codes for CASSQGFRGAQPQHF.

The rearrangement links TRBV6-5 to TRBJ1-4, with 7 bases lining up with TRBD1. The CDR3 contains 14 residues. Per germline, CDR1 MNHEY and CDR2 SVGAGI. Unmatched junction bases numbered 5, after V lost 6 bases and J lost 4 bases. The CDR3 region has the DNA TGTGCCAGCAGCAACAGGGGAAATAATGAAAAACTGTTTTTT. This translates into CASSNRGNNEKLFF.

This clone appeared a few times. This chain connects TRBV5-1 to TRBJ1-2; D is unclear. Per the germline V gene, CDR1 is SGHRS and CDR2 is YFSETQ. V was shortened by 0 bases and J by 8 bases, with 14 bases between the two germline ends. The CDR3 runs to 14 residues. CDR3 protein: CASSLEAGREGYTF. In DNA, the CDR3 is TGCGCCAGCAGCTTGGAAGCAGGCCGTGAAGGCTACACCTTC.

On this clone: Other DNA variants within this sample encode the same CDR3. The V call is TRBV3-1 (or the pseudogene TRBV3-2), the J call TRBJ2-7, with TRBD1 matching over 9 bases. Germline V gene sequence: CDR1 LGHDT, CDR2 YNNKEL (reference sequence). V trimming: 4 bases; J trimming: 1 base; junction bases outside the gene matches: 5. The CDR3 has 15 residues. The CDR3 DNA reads TGTGCCAGCAGCCTTACAGGGGGCGGATCCTACGAGCAGTACTTC. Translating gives CASSLTGGGSYEQYF.

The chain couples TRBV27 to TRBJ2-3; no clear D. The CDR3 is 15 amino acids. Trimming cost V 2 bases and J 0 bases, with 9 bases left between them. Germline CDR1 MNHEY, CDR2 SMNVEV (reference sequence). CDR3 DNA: TGTGCCAGCAGTTTAGGAGCGACTAGCACAGATACGCAGTATTTT. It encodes CASSLGATSTDTQYF.

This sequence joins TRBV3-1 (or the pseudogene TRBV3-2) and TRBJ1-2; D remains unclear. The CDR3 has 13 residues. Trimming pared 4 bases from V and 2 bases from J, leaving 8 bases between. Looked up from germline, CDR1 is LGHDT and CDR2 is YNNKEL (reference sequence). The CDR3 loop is CASSLRHNYGYTF. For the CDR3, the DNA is TGTGCCAGCAGCCTAAGACACAACTATGGCTACACCTTC.

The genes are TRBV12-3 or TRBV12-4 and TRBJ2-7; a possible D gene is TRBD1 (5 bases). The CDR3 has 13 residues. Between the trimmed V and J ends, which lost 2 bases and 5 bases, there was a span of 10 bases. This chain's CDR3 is CASSLRQGHEQYF. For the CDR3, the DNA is TGTGCCAGCAGTTTAAGGCAGGGCCACGAGCAGTACTTC.

CDR3 sequence: CASSPVASGWETQYF. The CDR3 bases are TGTGCCAGCAGCCCAGTCGCTAGCGGATGGGAGACCCAGTACTTC. The V gene is TRBV9, the J gene TRBJ2-5, with 7 bases lining up with TRBD2. Germline-derived CDR1 and CDR2 are SGDLS and YYNGEE. V gave up 4 bases and J gave up 5 bases; unmatched junction bases: 11. This CDR3 has 15 residues.

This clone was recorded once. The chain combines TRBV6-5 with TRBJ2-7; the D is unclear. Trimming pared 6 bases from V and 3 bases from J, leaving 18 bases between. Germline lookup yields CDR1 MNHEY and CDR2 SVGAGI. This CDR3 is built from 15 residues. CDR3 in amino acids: CASRSPAARNYEQYF. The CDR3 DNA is TGTGCCAGCAGATCCCCTGCTGCGAGAAACTACGAGCAGTACTTC.

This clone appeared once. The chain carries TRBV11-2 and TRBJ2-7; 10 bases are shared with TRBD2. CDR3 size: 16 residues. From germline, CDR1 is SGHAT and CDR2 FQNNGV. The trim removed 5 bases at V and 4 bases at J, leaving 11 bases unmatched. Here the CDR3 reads CASSGISGRVIYEQYF. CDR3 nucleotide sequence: TGTGCCAGCAGCGGGATAAGCGGGAGGGTTATATACGAGCAGTACTTC. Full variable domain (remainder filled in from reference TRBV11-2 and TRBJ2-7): EAGVAQSPRYKIIEKRQSVAFWCNPISGHATLYWYQQILGQGPKLLIQFQNNGVVDDSQLPKDRFSAERLKGVDSTLKIQPAKLEDSAVYLCASSGISGRVIYEQYFGPGTRLTVT.

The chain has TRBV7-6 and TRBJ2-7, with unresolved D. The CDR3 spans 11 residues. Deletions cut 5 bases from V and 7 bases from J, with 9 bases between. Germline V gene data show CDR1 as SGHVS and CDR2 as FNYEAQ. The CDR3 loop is CASSVTREQYF. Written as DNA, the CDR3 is TGTGCCAGCAGCGTTACTCGGGAGCAGTACTTC.

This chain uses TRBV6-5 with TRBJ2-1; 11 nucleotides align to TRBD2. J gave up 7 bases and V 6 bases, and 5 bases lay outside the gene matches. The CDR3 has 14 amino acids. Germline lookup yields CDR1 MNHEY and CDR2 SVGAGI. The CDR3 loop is CASRETSGKNEQFF. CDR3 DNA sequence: TGTGCCAGCAGAGAGACTAGCGGGAAGAATGAGCAGTTCTTC.

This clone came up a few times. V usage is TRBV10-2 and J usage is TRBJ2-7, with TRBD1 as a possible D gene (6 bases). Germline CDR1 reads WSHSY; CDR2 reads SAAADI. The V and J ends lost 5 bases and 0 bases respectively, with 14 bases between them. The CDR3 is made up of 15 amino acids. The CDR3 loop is CASSLTFRGSYEQYF. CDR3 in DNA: TGCGCCAGCAGTTTAACTTTCAGGGGCTCCTACGAGCAGTACTTC.

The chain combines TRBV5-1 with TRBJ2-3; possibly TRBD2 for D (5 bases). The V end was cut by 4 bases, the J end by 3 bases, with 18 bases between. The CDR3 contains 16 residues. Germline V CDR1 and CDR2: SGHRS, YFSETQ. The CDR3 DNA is TGCGCCAGCAGCCCCGGAAGAGGGCTCGTTACAGATACGCAGTATTTT. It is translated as CASSPGRGLVTDTQYF.

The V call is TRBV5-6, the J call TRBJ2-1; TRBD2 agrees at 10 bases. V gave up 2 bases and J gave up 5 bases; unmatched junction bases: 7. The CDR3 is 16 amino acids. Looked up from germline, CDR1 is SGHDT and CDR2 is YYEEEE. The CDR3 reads CASSFPPGLANNEQFF. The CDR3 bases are TGTGCCAGCAGCTTTCCGCCGGGACTAGCGAACAATGAGCAGTTCTTC.

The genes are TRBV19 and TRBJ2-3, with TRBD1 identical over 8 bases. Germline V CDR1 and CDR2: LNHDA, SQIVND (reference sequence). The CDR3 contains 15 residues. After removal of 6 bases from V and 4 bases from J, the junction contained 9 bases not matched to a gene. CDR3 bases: TGTGCCAGTAGCACAGACAGGGGTGGATCAGATACGCAGTATTTT. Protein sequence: CASSTDRGGSDTQYF.

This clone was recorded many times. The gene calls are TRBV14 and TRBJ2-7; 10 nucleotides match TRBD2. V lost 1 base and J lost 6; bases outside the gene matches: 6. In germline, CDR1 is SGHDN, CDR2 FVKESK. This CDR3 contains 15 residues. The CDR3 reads CASSQASGLAFEQYF. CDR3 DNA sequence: TGTGCCAGCAGCCAAGCCTCGGGACTAGCGTTCGAGCAGTACTTC.

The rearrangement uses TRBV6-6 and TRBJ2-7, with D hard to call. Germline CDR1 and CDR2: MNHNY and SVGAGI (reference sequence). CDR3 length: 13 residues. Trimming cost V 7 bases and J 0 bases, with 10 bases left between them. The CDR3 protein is CASTSLSSYEQYF. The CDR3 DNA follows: TGTGCCAGCACGTCGCTCAGCTCCTACGAGCAGTACTTC.

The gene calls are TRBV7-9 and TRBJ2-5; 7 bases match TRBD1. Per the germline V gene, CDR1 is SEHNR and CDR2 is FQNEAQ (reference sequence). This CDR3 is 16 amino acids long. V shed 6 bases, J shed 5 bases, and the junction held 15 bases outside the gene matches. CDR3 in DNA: TGTGCCAGCAGGACAATACAGGGGTCCCCACTGGAGACCCAGTACTTC. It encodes CASRTIQGSPLETQYF.

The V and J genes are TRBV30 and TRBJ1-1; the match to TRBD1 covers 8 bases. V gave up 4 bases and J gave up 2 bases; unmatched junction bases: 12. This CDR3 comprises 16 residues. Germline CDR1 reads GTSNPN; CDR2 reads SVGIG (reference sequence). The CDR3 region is CAWIPGQVNINTEAFF. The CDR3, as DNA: TGTGCCTGGATCCCGGGACAGGTGAACATCAACACTGAAGCTTTCTTT.

The CDR3 here is CASSQDGGAYEKLFF. CDR3 coding DNA: TGTGCCAGCAGCCAAGATGGGGGGGCCTATGAAAAACTGTTTTTT. The chain has TRBV3-1 (or the pseudogene TRBV3-2) and TRBJ1-4; maybe TRBD1 (6 bases). Looked up from germline, CDR1 is LGHDT and CDR2 is YNNKEL (reference sequence). Trimming cost V 0 bases and J 6 bases, with 11 bases left between them. The CDR3 consists of 15 residues.

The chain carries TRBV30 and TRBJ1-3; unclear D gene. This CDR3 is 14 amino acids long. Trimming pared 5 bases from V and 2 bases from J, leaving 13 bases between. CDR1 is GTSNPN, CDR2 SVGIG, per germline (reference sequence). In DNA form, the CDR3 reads TGTGCCTGGGCGGTCCTACCGCCTGGAAACACCATATATTTT. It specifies CAWAVLPPGNTIYF.

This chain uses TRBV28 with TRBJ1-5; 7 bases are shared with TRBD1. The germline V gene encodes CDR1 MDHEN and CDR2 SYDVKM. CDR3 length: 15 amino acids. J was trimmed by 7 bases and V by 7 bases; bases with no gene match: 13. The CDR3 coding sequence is TGTGCCAGCAAGGAAGCAGGGGGAACGGTGCAGCCCCAGCATTTT. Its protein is CASKEAGGTVQPQHF.

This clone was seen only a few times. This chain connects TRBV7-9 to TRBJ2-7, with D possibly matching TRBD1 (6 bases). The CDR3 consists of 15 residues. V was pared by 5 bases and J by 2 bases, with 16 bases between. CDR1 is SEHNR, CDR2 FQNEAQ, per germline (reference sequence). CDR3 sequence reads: CASSPRQGKTYEQYF. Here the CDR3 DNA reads TGTGCCAGCAGCCCCCGTCAGGGGAAAACCTACGAGCAGTACTTC.

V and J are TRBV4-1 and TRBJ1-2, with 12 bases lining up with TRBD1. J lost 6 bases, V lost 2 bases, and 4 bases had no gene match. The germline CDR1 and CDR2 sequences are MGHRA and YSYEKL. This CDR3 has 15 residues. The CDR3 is CASSQLGTGGHGYTF. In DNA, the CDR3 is TGCGCCAGCAGCCAACTGGGGACAGGGGGCCATGGCTACACCTTC.

CDR3 in DNA: TGTGCCAGCAGCACAGGGGGCTTTCAGCCCCAGCATTTT. Translation: CASSTGGFQPQHF. The chain couples TRBV2 to TRBJ1-5; 9 nucleotides agree with TRBD1. Germline V gene data show CDR1 as SNHLY and CDR2 as FYNNEI. The CDR3 has 13 amino acids. With V trimmed by 6 bases and J by 6 bases, 3 bases remained unmatched. The whole variable domain, filled in from reference TRBV2 and TRBJ1-5, reads EPEVTQTPSHQVTQMGQEVILRCVPISNHLYFYWYRQILGQKVEFLVSFYNNEISEKSEIFDDQFSVERPDGSNFTLKIRSTKLEDSAMYFCASSTGGFQPQHFGDGTRLSIL.

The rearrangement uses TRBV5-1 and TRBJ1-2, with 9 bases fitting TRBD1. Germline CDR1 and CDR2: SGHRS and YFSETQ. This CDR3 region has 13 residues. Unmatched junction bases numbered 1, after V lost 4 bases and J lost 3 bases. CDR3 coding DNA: TGCGCCAGCAGCCGACAGGGGGACTATGGCTACACCTTC. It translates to CASSRQGDYGYTF.

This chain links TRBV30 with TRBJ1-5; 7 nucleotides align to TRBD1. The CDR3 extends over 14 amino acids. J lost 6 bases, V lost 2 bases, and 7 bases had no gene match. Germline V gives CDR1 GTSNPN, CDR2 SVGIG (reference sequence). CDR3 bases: TGTGCCTGGAGTATAGGGGGCGTAGGTCAGCCCCAGCATTTT. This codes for CAWSIGGVGQPQHF.